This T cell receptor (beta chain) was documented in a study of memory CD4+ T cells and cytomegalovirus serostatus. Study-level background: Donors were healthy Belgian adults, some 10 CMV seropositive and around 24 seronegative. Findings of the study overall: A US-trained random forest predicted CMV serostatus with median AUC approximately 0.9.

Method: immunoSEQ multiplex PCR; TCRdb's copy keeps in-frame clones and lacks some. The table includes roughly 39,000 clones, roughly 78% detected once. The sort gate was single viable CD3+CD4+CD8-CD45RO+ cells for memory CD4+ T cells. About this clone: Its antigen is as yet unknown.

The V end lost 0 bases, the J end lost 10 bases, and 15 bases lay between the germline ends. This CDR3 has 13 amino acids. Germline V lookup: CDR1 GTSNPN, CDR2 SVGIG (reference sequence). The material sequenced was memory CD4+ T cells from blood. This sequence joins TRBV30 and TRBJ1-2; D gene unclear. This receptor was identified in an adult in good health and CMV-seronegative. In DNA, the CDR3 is TGTGCCTGGAGTGTAAACCCCGGAGCCTTCTACACCTTC. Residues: CAWSVNPGAFYTF.